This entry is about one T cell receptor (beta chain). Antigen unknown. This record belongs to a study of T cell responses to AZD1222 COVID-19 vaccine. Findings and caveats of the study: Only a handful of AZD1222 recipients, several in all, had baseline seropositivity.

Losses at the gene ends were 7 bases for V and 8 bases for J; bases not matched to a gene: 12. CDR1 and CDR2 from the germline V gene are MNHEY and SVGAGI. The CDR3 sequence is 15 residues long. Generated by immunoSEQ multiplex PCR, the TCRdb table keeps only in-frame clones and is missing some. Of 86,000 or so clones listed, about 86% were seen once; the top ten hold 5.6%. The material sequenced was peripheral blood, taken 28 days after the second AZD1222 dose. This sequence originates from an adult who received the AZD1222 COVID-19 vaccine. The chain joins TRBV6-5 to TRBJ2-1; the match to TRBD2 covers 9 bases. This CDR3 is CASTSSGVPPYEQFF. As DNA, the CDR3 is TGTGCCAGCACCTCTAGCGGGGTTCCTCCTTATGAGCAGTTCTTC.